This TCR beta chain was captured in a study of blood T cell repertoires in COVID-19. Methods used by the authors: Reference gene primer amplification in the assay estimated nucleated cell counts. Assay: immunoSEQ multiplex PCR; the TCRdb copy retains only in-frame clones and omits some. That table furnishes V, J and clone size, whereas the DNA furnished D and trimming. The table includes 180,000 or so clones, approximately 89% detected once. This CDR3 has 15 residues. Germline assignment: CDR1 KGHSH and CDR2 LQKENI. V was clipped by 1 base and J by 0 bases; unmatched bases: 2. The V and J genes are TRBV18 and TRBJ1-1; 7 bases line up with TRBD1. Material for sequencing was peripheral blood. The clonotype comes from an older woman with acute or convalescent COVID-19. The CDR3 DNA reads as TGTGCCAGCTCACCACGGGACAGCATGAACACTGAAGCTTTCTTT. As protein: CASSPRDSMNTEAFF. The full variable domain, with the rest looked up from reference TRBV18 and TRBJ1-1, is NAGVMQNPRHLVRRRGQEARLRCSPMKGHSHVYWYRQLPEEGLKFMVYLQKENIIDESGMPKERFSAEFPKEGPSILRIQQVVRGDSAAYFCASSPRDSMNTEAFFGQGTRLTVV.